This is a list of T cell receptor beta chains from one sample in a study of CXCR3-negative and CXCR3-positive naive CD8 T cells. TCRdb reprocessed the 5' RACE reads and keeps a single row for each CDR3 protein, giving no DNA. The sample has fewer than 7,000 distinct CDR3 sequences; the top ten hold about 1.5%. Specimen: naive CXCR3- CD8+ T cells from blood. The receptors were gathered from a human donor in good health. Some clones in this sample may be carry-over from other donors' samples. CDR3s include the opening cysteine and the closing phenylalanine or tryptophan. The order of the fields is J gene, V gene, clone size, CDR3 protein. A row's size may be missing; if present it is once, few, many or a size class.

TRBJ1-2	TRBV29-1	NA	CSVDLDRVNYGYTF
TRBJ2-7	TRBV10-3	medium-sized	CAISESEGLGNYEQYF
TRBJ1-1	TRBV5-6	NA	CASSFGRVATEAFF
TRBJ2-7	TRBV27	NA	CASSLTSGRLEQYF
TRBJ2-1	TRBV6-6	NA	CASSYGQVYNEQFF
TRBJ1-1	TRBV29-1	NA	CSVTGTSNTEAFF
TRBJ1-2	TRBV7-8	medium-sized	CASSLAGPNYGYTF
TRBJ2-2	TRBV9	medium-sized	CASSPSGNGDTGELFF
TRBJ1-5	TRBV4-1	NA	CASSPGQGDQPQHF
TRBJ2-2	TRBV7-8	NA	CASSLAHDWAGELFF
TRBJ1-4	TRBV4-3	medium-sized	CASSQGQGLNEKLFF
TRBJ1-1	TRBV12-3/TRBV12-4	medium-sized	CASSTPWATEAFF
TRBJ1-1	TRBV6-2/TRBV6-3	NA	CASRTDRMNTEAFF
TRBJ1-6	TRBV11-2	NA	CASRWGGTADSPLHF
TRBJ1-5	TRBV12-3/TRBV12-4	NA	CASSLTGNQPQHF
TRBJ2-7	TRBV6-2/TRBV6-3	NA	CASSYSDRDYYEQYF
TRBJ1-1	TRBV19	NA	CASSIGVQQAFF
TRBJ2-2	TRBV29-1	NA	CSVTTTGPANTGELFF
TRBJ2-5	TRBV15	NA	CATPPGLAGETQYF
TRBJ1-1	TRBV10-3	NA	CAIREGLNTEAFF